This T cell receptor beta chain stems from a study of blood T cell repertoires in COVID-19. Study background: T cells, B-cell-depleted T cells, or PBMCs provided the cDNA or gDNA that served as material.

Sequenced by immunoSEQ multiplex PCR; TCRdb stores in-frame clones only, minus some. The sample contains about 58,000 clones, roughly 79% of which appear only once. CDR1 is SGDLS and CDR2 is YYNGEE in the germline V gene. This CDR3 contains 16 residues. Trimming removed 2 bases at V and 3 bases at J, with 18 bases between. This chain uses TRBV9 with TRBJ2-7, with D unresolved. This TCR came from a human donor in a cohort sampled during active COVID-19. The sequencing input was peripheral blood. CDR3 region: CASSVGFFAESYEQYF. CDR3 in DNA: TGTGCCAGCAGCGTTGGTTTCTTCGCGGAGAGCTACGAGCAGTACTTC. Together with reference TRBV9 and TRBJ2-7, the CDR3 gives the full variable domain: DSGVTQTPKHLITATGQRVTLRCSPRSGDLSVYWYQQSLDQGLQFLIQYYNGEERAKGNILERFSAQQFPDLHSELNLSSLELGDSALYFCASSVGFFAESYEQYFGPGTRLTVT.